The 3 T cell receptor beta chains below were found in one sample sequenced in a study of cytomegalovirus exposure and HLA in healthy donors (dated by TCRdb to the late 2010s). Library generation was performed with the immunoSEQ multiplex PCR assay. The multiplex PCR relied on a mix of 60 forward primers for TCR Vbeta segments and 13 reverse primers for TCR Jbeta segments. TCRdb took this table from immuneACCESS and kept in-frame rearrangements with V and J called. Such tables lack part of the clones; where checked against another copy, unresolved V genes explain under half of the gap, and the rest is unexplained. The sample table holds about 120,000 clones, of which under 80% were seen once. The leading ten clones occupy around 28% of the sample. Sample: PBMCs. The receptor set was obtained from a man aged 55 to 69 in good health and CMV-seropositive.

In regard to this clone: A junction boundary mismatches the germline segment, possibly from a read error. The rearrangement uses TRBV27 and TRBJ1-1; D may be TRBD1 (6 bases). Germline V gene data show CDR1 as MNHEY and CDR2 as SMNVEV (reference sequence). The CDR3 is made up of 14 amino acids. The CDR3 here is CASSLQGLKTEAFF. CDR3 nucleotide sequence: TGTGCCAGCAGTTTACAGGGGCTGAAGACTGAAGCTTTCTTT.

The V gene is TRBV28, the J gene TRBJ2-3; 9 bases match TRBD1. The germline CDR1 and CDR2 sequences are MDHEN and SYDVKM. CDR3 size: 13 residues. CDR3 amino acids: CVTWDRAADTQYF. CDR3 coding DNA: TGTGTTACCTGGGACAGGGCGGCAGATACGCAGTATTTT. Full variable domain (missing parts from reference TRBV28 and TRBJ2-3): DVKVTQSSRYLVKRTGEKVFLECVQDMDHENMFWYRQDPGLGLRLIYFSYDVKMKEKGDIPEGYSVSREKKERFSLILESASTNQTSMYLCVTWDRAADTQYFGPGTRLTVL.

This clone showed up just a few times. The chain carries TRBV27 and TRBJ1-2; 8 bases are a match to TRBD1. The CDR3 has 14 residues. CDR1 and CDR2 from the germline V gene are MNHEY and SMNVEV (reference sequence). J lost 4 bases, V lost 2 bases, and 3 bases had no gene match. This CDR3 reads CASSLGTGVYGYTF. The CDR3 nucleotides are TGTGCCAGCAGTTTAGGGACAGGCGTCTATGGCTACACCTTC.